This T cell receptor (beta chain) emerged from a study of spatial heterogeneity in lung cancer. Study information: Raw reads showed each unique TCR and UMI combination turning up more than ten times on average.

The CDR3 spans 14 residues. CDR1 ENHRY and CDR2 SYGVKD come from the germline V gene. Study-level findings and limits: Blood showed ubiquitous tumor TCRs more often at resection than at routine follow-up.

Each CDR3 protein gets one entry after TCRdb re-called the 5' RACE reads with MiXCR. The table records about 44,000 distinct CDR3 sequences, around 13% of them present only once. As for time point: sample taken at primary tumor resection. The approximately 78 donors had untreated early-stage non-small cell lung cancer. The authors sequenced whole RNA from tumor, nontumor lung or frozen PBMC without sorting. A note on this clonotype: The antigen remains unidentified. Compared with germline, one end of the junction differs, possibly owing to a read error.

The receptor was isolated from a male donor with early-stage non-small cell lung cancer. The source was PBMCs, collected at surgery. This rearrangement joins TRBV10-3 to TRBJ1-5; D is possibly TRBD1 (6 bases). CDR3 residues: CAISAVGGKQPQHF. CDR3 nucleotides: TGTGCCATCAGTGCGGTTGGGGGCAAGCAGCCCCAGCATTTT.